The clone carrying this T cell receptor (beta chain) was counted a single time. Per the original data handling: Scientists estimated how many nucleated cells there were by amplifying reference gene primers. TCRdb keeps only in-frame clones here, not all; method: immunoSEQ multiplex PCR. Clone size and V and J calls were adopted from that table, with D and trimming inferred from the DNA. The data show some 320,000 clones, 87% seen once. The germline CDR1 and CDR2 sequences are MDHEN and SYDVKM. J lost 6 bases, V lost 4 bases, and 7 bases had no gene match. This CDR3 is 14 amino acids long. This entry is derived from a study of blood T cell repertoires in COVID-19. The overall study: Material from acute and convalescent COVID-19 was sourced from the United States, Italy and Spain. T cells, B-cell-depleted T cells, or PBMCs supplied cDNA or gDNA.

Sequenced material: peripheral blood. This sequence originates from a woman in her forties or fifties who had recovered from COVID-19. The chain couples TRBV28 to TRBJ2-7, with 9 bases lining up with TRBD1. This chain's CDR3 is CASSSSWTGAEQYF. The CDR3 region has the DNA TGTGCCAGCAGTTCTTCCTGGACAGGGGCCGAGCAGTACTTC.